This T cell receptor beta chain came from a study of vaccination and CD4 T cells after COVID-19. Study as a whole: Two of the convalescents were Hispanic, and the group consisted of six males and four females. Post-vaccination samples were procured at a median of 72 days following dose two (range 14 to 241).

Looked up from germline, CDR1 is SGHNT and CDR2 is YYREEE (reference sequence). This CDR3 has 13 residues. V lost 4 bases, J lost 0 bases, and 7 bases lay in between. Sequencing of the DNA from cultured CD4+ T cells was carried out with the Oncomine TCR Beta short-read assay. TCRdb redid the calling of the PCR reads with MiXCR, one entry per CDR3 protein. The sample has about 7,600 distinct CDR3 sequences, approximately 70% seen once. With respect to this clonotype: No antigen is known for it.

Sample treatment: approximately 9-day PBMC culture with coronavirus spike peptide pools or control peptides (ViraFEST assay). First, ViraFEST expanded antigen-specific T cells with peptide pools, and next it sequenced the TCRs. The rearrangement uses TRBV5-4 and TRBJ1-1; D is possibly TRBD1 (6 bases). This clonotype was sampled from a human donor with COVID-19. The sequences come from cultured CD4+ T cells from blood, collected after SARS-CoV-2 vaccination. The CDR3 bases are TGTGCCAGCAGCCCAGGGGTGAACACTGAAGCTTTCTTT. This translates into CASSPGVNTEAFF.